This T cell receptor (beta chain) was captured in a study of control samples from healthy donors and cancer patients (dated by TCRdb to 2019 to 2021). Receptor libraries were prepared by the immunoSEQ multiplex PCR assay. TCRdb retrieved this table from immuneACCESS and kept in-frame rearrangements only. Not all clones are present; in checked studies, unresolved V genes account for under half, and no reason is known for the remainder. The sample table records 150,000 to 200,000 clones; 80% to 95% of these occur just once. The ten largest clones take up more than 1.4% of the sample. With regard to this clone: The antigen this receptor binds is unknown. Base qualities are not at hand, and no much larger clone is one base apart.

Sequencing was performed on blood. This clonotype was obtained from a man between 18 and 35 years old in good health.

The CDR3 amino acid sequence is: CASSLWRTDTQYF. The DNA sequence is TGTGCCAGCAGTTTGTGGCGCACAGATACGCAGTATTTT. This sequence uses TRBV27 and TRBJ2-3, with the D segment identity uncertain. CDR1 and CDR2 were assigned from the germline V gene (reference sequence) as MNHEY and SMNVEV. From the cysteine through the phenylalanine, the CDR3 covers 13 amino acids. The read is trimmed to its CDR3 DNA, 39 bases read in frame from base 1. The trim is 3 bases for V and 1 base for J, with a gap of 5 bases between the germline ends.